This is a list of T cell receptor beta chains from one sample in a study of cytomegalovirus exposure and HLA in healthy donors. Assay used: immunoSEQ multiplex PCR; TCRdb lists only in-frame clones, some missing. The table records some 170,000 clones, roughly 85% of them present only once. The sample comprised PBMCs. Receptor source: a woman younger than 45 in good health and CMV-seronegative. Each CDR3 is given with its conserved first and last residue. The D gene is left open where the match is weak. The size of a clone is reported for some rows only, either as once, few or many, or as a class for expanded clones.

cdr3_length d_call v_call clone_size cdr3_aa
15 TRBD1 TRBV11-3 - CASSSDRKNTGELFF
13 - TRBV19 - CASSIQDTGELFF
15 TRBD1 TRBV14 - CASSRAGTVYEKLFF
15 - TRBV18 - CASSPSGDPGNTIYF
14 TRBD2 TRBV5-1 - CASSPTSGSYEQYF
14 TRBD1 TRBV5-1 - CASSVGQGPLDYTF
18 TRBD2 TRBV7-2 - CASSISGLAGKTSGELFF
15 - TRBV5-8 - CASSLAGGGAYEQYF
15 TRBD1 TRBV7-9 once CASSLDRAYTGELFF
19 TRBD1 TRBV12-5 - CASGSRRPGQEEMNTEAFF
13 TRBD1 TRBV11-2 - CASSSDRGGKLFF
15 TRBD1 TRBV29-1 - CSVGLKDRGRETQYF
14 - TRBV25-1 - CASSDPGGFYGYTF
17 TRBD2 TRBV28 few CASRSGGAGGEGNTQYF
15 TRBD1 TRBV19 - CASSYGTGETYEQYF
17 TRBD2 TRBV10-1 - CASSDFGRADGGYEQYF
19 - TRBV12-5 - CASGFGSQGGNSGANVLTF
12 - TRBV27 - CASGLGRHKQFF
13 - TRBV5-4 - CASSPGYQETQYF
11 - TRBV28 few CASSPRIEAFF
15 TRBD2 TRBV27 - CATSLSGSSNYEQYF
15 - TRBV15 - CATSRLKGANYGYTF
13 TRBD1 TRBV5-4 - CASSLTGGTEAFF
13 - TRBV2 - CASRPDSSYEQYF
14 - TRBV6-6 - CASPSVGGSAEAFF
13 TRBD1 TRBV7-9 - CASSIDRGYEQYF
14 - TRBV27 - CASSPNRVHYEQYF
14 TRBD1 TRBV9 - CASSVVDRGGEQYF
15 - TRBV6-5 - CASSYLGDANQPQHF
16 TRBD2 TRBV7-9 - CASSFTSGRGGYEQYF
14 - TRBV5-1 - CASSLVPGDTEAFF
16 TRBD2 TRBV5-1 - CASSYGSGGGQETQYF
11 TRBD1 TRBV28 - CASKGTVHEYF
13 - TRBV19 - CASSLLSTGELFF
16 - TRBV7-9 - CASSLGRAATNEKLFF
16 - TRBV4-1 - CASSREPGSLGGEQYF
18 TRBD2 TRBV28 once CASSWTSGGASSFETQYF